Below, one TCR beta chain is given with its context. Its antigen is not known. The data were taken from a study of CD8+ T cells in alopecia areata. Extracted RNA was reverse transcribed, and the resulting cDNA served as sequencing template. Produced via immunoSEQ multiplex PCR; TCRdb's table is partial and in-frame only. This sample carries 100,000 to 130,000 clones, roughly 84% of them seen once, and the ten largest clones take around 25%. Noted treatment: oral pan-JAK inhibitor, 5-10 mg twice daily. PBMCs were stained for CD3, CD4 and CD8, and CD4+ and CD8+ T cells were sorted. CDR1 and CDR2 (germline): SGHNT, YENEEA. This CDR3 region has 16 residues. The ends lost 5 bases at V and 2 bases at J; junction bases unmatched: 6. General study results and limits: In scalp samples, resident alphabeta T cells of normal skin are also sequenced.

The sequences come from CD8+ T cells sorted from blood, collected at week 24, from a patient treated with tofacitinib. The V call is TRBV11-3, the J call TRBJ2-6, with 7 bases aligning to TRBD1. The origin of this receptor is a human donor with alopecia areata. The CDR3 DNA reads as TGTGCCAGCAGCCCCCGACAGGGAGCTGGGGCCAACGTCCTGACTTTC. Encoded protein: CASSPRQGAGANVLTF.